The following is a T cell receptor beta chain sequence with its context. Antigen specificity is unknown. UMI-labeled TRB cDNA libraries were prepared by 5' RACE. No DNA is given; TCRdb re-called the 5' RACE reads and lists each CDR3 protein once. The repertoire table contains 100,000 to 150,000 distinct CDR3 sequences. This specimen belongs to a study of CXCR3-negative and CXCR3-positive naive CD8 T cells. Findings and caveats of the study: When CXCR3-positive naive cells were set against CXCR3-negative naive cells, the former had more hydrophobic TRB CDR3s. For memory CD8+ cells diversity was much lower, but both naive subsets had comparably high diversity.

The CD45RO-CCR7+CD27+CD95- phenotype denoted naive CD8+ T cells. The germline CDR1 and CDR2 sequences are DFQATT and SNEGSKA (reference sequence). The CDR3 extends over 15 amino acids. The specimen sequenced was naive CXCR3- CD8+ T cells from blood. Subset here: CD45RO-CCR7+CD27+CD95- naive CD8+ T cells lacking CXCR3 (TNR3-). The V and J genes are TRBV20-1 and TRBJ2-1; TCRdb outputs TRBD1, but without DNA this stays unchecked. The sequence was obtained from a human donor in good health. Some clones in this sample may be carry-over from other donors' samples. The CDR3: CSARSRDSSYNEQFF.